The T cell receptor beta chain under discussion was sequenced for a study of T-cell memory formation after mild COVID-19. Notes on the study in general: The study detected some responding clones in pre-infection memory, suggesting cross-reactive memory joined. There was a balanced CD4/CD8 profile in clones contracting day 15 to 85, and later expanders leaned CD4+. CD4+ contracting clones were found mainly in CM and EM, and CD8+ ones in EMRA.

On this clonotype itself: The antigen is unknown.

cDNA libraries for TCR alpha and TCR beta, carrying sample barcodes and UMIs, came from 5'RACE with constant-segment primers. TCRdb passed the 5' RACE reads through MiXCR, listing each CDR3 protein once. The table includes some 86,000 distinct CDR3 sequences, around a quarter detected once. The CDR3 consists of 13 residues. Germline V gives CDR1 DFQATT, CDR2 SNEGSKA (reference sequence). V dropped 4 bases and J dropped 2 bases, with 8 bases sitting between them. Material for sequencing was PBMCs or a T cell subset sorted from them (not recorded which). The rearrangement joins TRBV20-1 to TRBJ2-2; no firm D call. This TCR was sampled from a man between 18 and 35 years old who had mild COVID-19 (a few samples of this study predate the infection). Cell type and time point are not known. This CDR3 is CSAKSANTGELFF. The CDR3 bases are TGCAGTGCTAAATCAGCTAACACCGGGGAGCTGTTTTTT.